The entry below describes one T cell receptor (beta chain). Repertoires were generated with immunoSEQ multiplex PCR, while TCRdb's copy carries only in-frame clones and drops some. The table includes 170,000 or so clones, approximately 85% detected once. This entry belongs to a study of blood T cell repertoires in COVID-19. In the study overall: Nucleic acid was either cDNA or gDNA, and it came from T cells, B-cell-depleted T cells, or PBMCs.

V lost 3 bases and J lost 4, with 9 bases in between. Germline V gene lookup returns CDR1 SGHNT and CDR2 YENEEA. This CDR3 has 13 amino acids. The source is a man aged 35-49 years who had recovered from COVID-19. The sequenced sample was PBMCs or T cells enriched from blood (not recorded which). The chain links TRBV11-3 to TRBJ2-5, with a tentative D call TRBD1 (5 bases). CDR3 sequence: CASSFSDRETQYF. The CDR3 nucleotides read TGTGCCAGCAGCTTCAGTGACAGAGAGACCCAGTACTTC.